This entry lists 24 T cell receptor beta chains sequenced from one sample in a study of radiotherapy plus CTLA-4 blockade in lung cancer. Assay: immunoSEQ multiplex PCR; the TCRdb copy retains only in-frame clones and omits some. The sample yields more than 55,000 clones, 75% to 85% seen once. Sequencing used peripheral blood, obtained from a patient treated with radiotherapy plus ipilimumab. The receptors here all came from a human donor with non-small cell lung cancer who had a partial response to radiotherapy plus ipilimumab.

CDR3 region: CASRPRQDPGNTIYF. The CDR3 region has the DNA TGTGCCAGCAGACCTCGACAGGACCCTGGAAACACCATATATTTT. V and J are TRBV6-1 and TRBJ1-3, with TRBD1 as a possible D gene (6 bases). Per germline, CDR1 MNHNS and CDR2 SASEGT. Trimming cost V 6 bases and J 2 bases, with 14 bases left between them. The CDR3 totals 15 residues.

V gene TRBV5-6 combines with J gene TRBJ2-3; 10 positions agree with TRBD1. Unmatched junction bases numbered 4, after V lost 4 bases and J lost 5 bases. Germline V lookup: CDR1 SGHDT, CDR2 YYEEEE. This CDR3 has 14 residues. The CDR3 protein is CASSPDRGQDTQYF. The CDR3 nucleotides read TGTGCCAGCAGCCCTGACAGGGGGCAAGATACGCAGTATTTT.

This sequence joins TRBV5-1 and TRBJ2-2, with 7 bases fitting TRBD1. With 5 bases clipped from V and 3 bases from J, the junction kept 4 bases outside the gene matches. Germline assignment: CDR1 SGHRS and CDR2 YFSETQ. This CDR3 has 14 residues. CDR3 coding DNA: TGCGCCAGCAGTTTTGGACAGGACACCGGGGAGCTGTTTTTT. It codes for CASSFGQDTGELFF.

The chain couples TRBV4-3 to TRBJ1-5; no definite D call. In germline, CDR1 is LGHNA, CDR2 YSLEER. Between the trimmed V and J ends, which lost 2 bases and 5 bases, there was a span of 16 bases. The CDR3 totals 16 residues. The CDR3 sequence is CASSQSRGERYQPQHF. The CDR3 DNA reads as TGCGCCAGCAGCCAAAGTCGCGGGGAAAGATATCAGCCCCAGCATTTT.

This chain joins TRBV12-1 and TRBJ2-5; TRBD2, the table's D call, was not compared with the DNA. TRBV12-1 is deemed a pseudogene. This CDR3 spans 11 amino acids. The CDR3 loop reads CASSFRETQYF. In nucleotides, the CDR3 is TGTGCCAGCAGCTTTCGGGAGACCCAGTACTTC.

This sequence joins TRBV9 and TRBJ1-5, with 9 positions matching TRBD1. The CDR3 sequence is 17 residues long. Germline CDR1 and CDR2: SGDLS and YYNGEE. Trimming took 3 bases from V and 5 from J; bases not matched to a gene: 12. CDR3 in amino acids: CASSELGQGKFDQPQHF. The CDR3, as DNA: TGTGCCAGCAGCGAGTTGGGACAGGGAAAATTCGATCAGCCCCAGCATTTT. Together with reference TRBV9 and TRBJ1-5, the CDR3 gives the full variable domain: DSGVTQTPKHLITATGQRVTLRCSPRSGDLSVYWYQQSLDQGLQFLIQYYNGEERAKGNILERFSAQQFPDLHSELNLSSLELGDSALYFCASSELGQGKFDQPQHFGDGTRLSIL.

The chain joins TRBV5-4 to TRBJ1-6; D is undetermined. Trimming cost V 3 bases and J 6 bases, with 16 bases left between them. CDR3 length: 16 amino acids. Germline values: CDR1 SGHNT, CDR2 YYREEE (reference sequence). The CDR3 loop reads CASSSSWALSNSPLHF. In nucleotides, the CDR3 is TGTGCCAGCAGCTCAAGTTGGGCCCTTTCTAATTCACCCCTCCACTTT.

The genes are TRBV5-1 and TRBJ2-2, with TRBD1 identical over 9 bases. The J segment lost 6 bases and the V segment lost 3 bases, leaving 0 bases of the junction unmatched. The CDR3 runs 13 residues. Germline CDR1 SGHRS, CDR2 YFSETQ. In nucleotides, the CDR3 is TGCGCCAGCAGCTGGACAGGGGCCGGGGAGCTGTTTTTT. Translation: CASSWTGAGELFF.

The rearrangement joins TRBV6-6 to TRBJ2-7; no clear D. Germline lookup yields CDR1 MNHNY and CDR2 SVGAGI (reference sequence). The germline V and J ends were trimmed by 3 bases and 3 bases, with 15 bases remaining between them. This CDR3 comprises 15 residues. This chain's CDR3 is CASSYNPTQNYEQYF. CDR3 DNA: TGTGCCAGCAGTTATAACCCTACCCAAAACTACGAGCAGTACTTC.

This clone has more than one count but fewer than ten. The chain employs TRBV2 and TRBJ2-2; 7 bases fit TRBD2. CDR3 size: 15 residues. The germline gives CDR1 SNHLY, CDR2 FYNNEI. V lost 7 bases to trimming and J lost 3 bases; unmatched junction nucleotides: 8. The CDR3, as DNA: TGTGCCAGCACCTCATGGGGAGGGGACACCGGGGAGCTGTTTTTT. Translating gives CASTSWGGDTGELFF. Using reference TRBV2 and TRBJ2-2 for the parts outside the CDR3, the full variable domain is EPEVTQTPSHQVTQMGQEVILRCVPISNHLYFYWYRQILGQKVEFLVSFYNNEISEKSEIFDDQFSVERPDGSNFTLKIRSTKLEDSAMYFCASTSWGGDTGELFFGEGSRLTVL.

The chain links TRBV5-1 to TRBJ2-3, with 9 positions matching TRBD2. The CDR3 is made up of 16 amino acids. J was trimmed by 5 bases and V by 0 bases; bases with no gene match: 7. Germline CDR1 is SGHRS and CDR2 is YFSETQ. The CDR3 DNA reads TGCGCCAGCAGCTTGGACGGGCGGGGGGGCGGAGATACGCAGTATTTT. Encoded protein: CASSLDGRGGGDTQYF.

This clone was picked up a small number of times. The gene calls are TRBV6-5 and TRBJ1-1; tentatively, D is TRBD1 (6 bases). This CDR3 comprises 15 residues. V was cut by 5 bases and J by 1 base, with 14 bases left in between. Germline CDR1 is MNHEY and CDR2 is SVGAGI. The CDR3 loop reads CASSRGQIRNTEAFF. CDR3 nucleotide sequence: TGTGCCAGCAGTCGAGGACAGATCAGGAACACTGAAGCTTTCTTT.

Points on this clone: The germline gene is not matched at one end of the junction; a read error may be the cause. The chain couples TRBV13 to TRBJ2-2; 9 nucleotides line up with TRBD2. This CDR3 is 16 amino acids long. Germline CDR1 PRHDT, CDR2 FYEKMQ (reference sequence). In DNA form, the CDR3 reads TGTGCCAGCAGCCTAGGGCCAGCGGGGGGTACCGGGGAGCTGTTTTTT. It translates to CASSLGPAGGTGELFF. Full variable domain (missing parts from reference TRBV13 and TRBJ2-2): AAGVIQSPRHLIKEKRETATLKCYPIPRHDTVYWYQQGPGQDPQFLISFYEKMQSDKGSIPDRFSAQQFSDYHSELNMSSLELGDSALYFCASSLGPAGGTGELFFGEGSRLTVL.

This chain connects TRBV5-1 to TRBJ2-7; D is perhaps TRBD1 (5 bases). Per germline, CDR1 SGHRS and CDR2 YFSETQ. The V and J ends lost 4 bases and 0 bases respectively, with 14 bases between them. The length of the CDR3 is 15 residues. The CDR3 sequence: CASSLDLGHSYEQYF. CDR3 nucleotide sequence: TGCGCCAGCAGCCTTGACCTTGGACACTCCTACGAGCAGTACTTC.

V and J are TRBV4-1 and TRBJ1-1; the match to TRBD1 covers 7 bases. The V and J ends lost 4 bases and 1 base, in that order; junction bases with no gene match: 6. Germline assignment: CDR1 MGHRA and CDR2 YSYEKL. This CDR3 has 15 amino acids. CDR3: CASSPLTGTNTEAFF. Here the CDR3 DNA reads TGCGCCAGCAGCCCTTTGACAGGGACGAACACTGAAGCTTTCTTT.

The chain joins TRBV7-9 to TRBJ2-7; 10 bases are shared with TRBD1. From germline, CDR1 is SEHNR and CDR2 FQNEAQ (reference sequence). This CDR3 comprises 15 residues. V was pared by 5 bases and J by 3 bases, with 7 bases of the junction left unmatched. For the CDR3, the DNA is TGTGCCAGCAGCGCCCGGGACAGGGGCTTCTACGAGCAGTACTTC. Protein: CASSARDRGFYEQYF.

This clone was detected once. V gene TRBV7-3 combines with J gene TRBJ2-2; D is possibly TRBD1 (6 bases). CDR3 length: 16 residues. Trimming shortened V by 3 bases and J by 6 bases, and 17 bases separated the two germline ends. Looked up from germline, CDR1 is SGHTA and CDR2 is FQGTGA. CDR3 bases: TGTGCCAGCAGCTTCGGACAGCAAAAACCCCCCGGGGAGCTGTTTTTT. This encodes CASSFGQQKPPGELFF.

This clone was seen a handful of times. The genes are TRBV7-3 and TRBJ1-6, with D maybe TRBD1 (5 bases). CDR3 length equals 13 residues. The V gene's germline CDR1 is SGHTA and CDR2 FQGTGA. V lost 5 bases and J 7 bases, leaving 9 bases between the germline ends. This chain's CDR3 is CASSDSRNSPLHF. The CDR3 nucleotides are TGTGCCAGCAGCGACAGCAGGAATTCACCCCTCCACTTT. The variable domain in full, completed from reference TRBV7-3 and TRBJ1-6, reads GAGVSQTPSNKVTEKGKYVELRCDPISGHTALYWYRQSLGQGPEFLIYFQGTGAADDSGLPNDRFFAVRPEGSVSTLKIQRTERGDSAVYLCASSDSRNSPLHFGNGTRLTVT.

The chain uses TRBV10-2 and TRBJ1-2; a weak D match, TRBD1 (6 bases). V gave up 5 bases and J gave up 2 bases, with 12 bases separating them. Germline loops: CDR1 WSHSY, CDR2 SAAADI. This CDR3 is 14 amino acids long. The DNA for the CDR3 is TGCGCCAGCAGTCTTAACAGGGACAACTATGGCTACACCTTC. Its protein product is CASSLNRDNYGYTF.

The chain links TRBV6-5 to TRBJ1-1; possibly TRBD1 for D (5 bases). The length of the CDR3 is 16 residues. Trimming stripped 2 bases from V and 4 bases from J, with 17 bases between. Germline CDR1 reads MNHEY; CDR2 reads SVGAGI. The CDR3 DNA sequence: TGTGCCAGCAGTTACGGGGGGGAGGGCCCGGGCACTGAAGCTTTCTTT. Its protein is CASSYGGEGPGTEAFF.

CDR3 sequence reads: CASDQGFDQPQHF. DNA for the CDR3: TGTGCCAGTGACCAGGGGTTTGATCAGCCCCAGCATTTT. V and J are TRBV19 and TRBJ1-5; D might be TRBD1 (6 bases). V was shortened by 8 bases and J by 5 bases, with 13 bases between the two germline ends. The CDR3 loop spans 13 amino acids. Per the germline V gene, CDR1 is LNHDA and CDR2 is SQIVND (reference sequence).

The chain recombines TRBV19 with TRBJ1-3; 8 positions match TRBD1. Trimming took 3 bases from V and 0 from J; bases not matched to a gene: 4. The CDR3 has 16 amino acids. CDR1 is LNHDA, CDR2 SQIVND, per germline (reference sequence). CDR3 nucleotides: TGTGCCAGTAGTATGGACAGGGCGAGCTCTGGAAACACCATATATTTT. The encoded protein is CASSMDRASSGNTIYF.

The rearrangement uses TRBV4-1 and TRBJ1-6, with unresolved D. V was cut by 0 bases and J by 5 bases, with 5 bases left in between. The CDR3 runs 14 residues. Germline values: CDR1 MGHRA, CDR2 YSYEKL. The CDR3 sequence: CASSQDIDNSPLHF. In DNA, the CDR3 is TGCGCCAGCAGCCAAGATATCGATAATTCACCCCTCCACTTT.

This chain uses TRBV9 with TRBJ2-5; TRBD1 agrees at 7 bases. This CDR3 has 14 residues. V gave up 3 bases and J gave up 1 base; unmatched junction bases: 3. CDR1 and CDR2 from the germline V gene are SGDLS and YYNGEE. CDR3 loop: CASSAGTVQETQYF. The CDR3 DNA reads as TGTGCCAGCAGCGCGGGGACAGTCCAAGAGACCCAGTACTTC.